This is a list of T cell receptor beta chains from one sample in a study of blood T cells in healthy people across ages. One entry per CDR3 protein, called by TCRdb with MiXCR from the 5' RACE reads. The sample carries hundreds of thousands of distinct CDR3 sequences, more than 20% recorded once. The sequencing input was blood. Source of these receptors: a man in his sixties or seventies in good health. Both conserved end residues are part of each CDR3. D genes are given only for firm matches. Not every row has a clone size; where given, it reads once, few, many or a size class.

cdr3_nt cdr3_aa j_call d_call cdr3_length clone_size v_call
TGTGCCAGCAGCATTGATTCCGGATTTTATGAGCAGTTCTTC CASSIDSGFYEQFF TRBJ2-1 . 14 . TRBV12-3/TRBV12-4
TGTGCCAGCAGTTACGGGCCGTCTAATGAAAAACTGTTTTTT CASSYGPSNEKLFF TRBJ1-4 . 14 once TRBV6-6
TGTGCCAGCAGTTCGGGACTAGACAGAGTCGTGCAGTTCTTC CASSSGLDRVVQFF TRBJ2-1 TRBD2 14 many TRBV12-3/TRBV12-4
TGCAGTGCTAGAGATCGACTAGCGGGACTCAATGAGCAGTTCTTC CSARDRLAGLNEQFF TRBJ2-1 TRBD2 15 . TRBV20-1
TGTGCCAGCAACCTTAGCGGGACAGGGACCCAGTACTTC CASNLSGTGTQYF TRBJ2-5 . 13 many TRBV28
TGTGCCAGCAGCGTCGACTGGGGGCAAGAGACCCAGTACTTC CASSVDWGQETQYF TRBJ2-5 . 14 . TRBV9
TGTGCCAGCAAGGTTTGGGCAGGGTACAATGAGCAGTTCTTC CASKVWAGYNEQFF TRBJ2-1 . 14 few TRBV28
TGCAGCGTTGAAGATGGGGGCGGTACGAGGGAGACCCAGTACTTC CSVEDGGGTRETQYF TRBJ2-5 . 15 . TRBV29-1
TGTGCCAGCAGCTCCCCACTAGCGGGAGTGGTTGAGCAGTACTTC CASSSPLAGVVEQYF TRBJ2-5 TRBD2 15 once TRBV11-2
TGTGCCAGCAGCTTGAGTGGATGGGGCAATCAGCCCCAGCATTTT CASSLSGWGNQPQHF TRBJ1-5 . 15 . TRBV5-6
TGTGCCAGCAGTGGGGTTAAGACAGGGAACTACGAGCAGTACTTC CASSGVKTGNYEQYF TRBJ2-7 TRBD1 15 . TRBV2
TGCAGCGTTGCAGGGGGCCGCACAGATACGCAGTATTTT CSVAGGRTDTQYF TRBJ2-3 TRBD1 13 . TRBV29-1
TGTGCCAGCAGGTGGACCGGGACAGGAATTGAGCAGTTCTTC CASRWTGTGIEQFF TRBJ2-1 TRBD1 14 few TRBV6-1
TGTGCCACTCAACAGCAATCGACGAACATTCAGTACTTC CATQQQSTNIQYF TRBJ2-4 . 13 . TRBV28
TGTGCCAGCAGTTTCAGCGGATTCGGGGAGACCCAGTACTTC CASSFSGFGETQYF TRBJ2-5 . 14 few TRBV6-5
TGCAGTGCTAGAGGTCAAGAAGGCAGGGGTTCCTACGAGCAGTACTTC CSARGQEGRGSYEQYF TRBJ2-7 . 16 . TRBV20-1
TGTGCCAGCAAACAGGACAGGCCAGAGACCCAGTACTTC CASKQDRPETQYF TRBJ2-5 TRBD1 13 few TRBV12-3/TRBV12-4
TGTGCCAGCTCACCGCCGGTGGGACGACCACAAGAGACCCAGTACTTC CASSPPVGRPQETQYF TRBJ2-5 . 16 . TRBV18
TGTGCCAGCAGTAAAGACAGGGGTTCCGGGGCCAACGTCCTGACTTTC CASSKDRGSGANVLTF TRBJ2-6 TRBD1 16 many TRBV2
TGTGCCAGCAGTTCCAGCGGGGGGCAAGAGACCCAGTACTTC CASSSSGGQETQYF TRBJ2-5 TRBD2 14 many TRBV6-2/TRBV6-3
TGTGCCAGCAGTCAGCTAGAGCAGGGTGAAAAACTGTTTTTT CASSQLEQGEKLFF TRBJ1-4 . 14 . TRBV7-9
TGTGCCGGACAGCGAGAGCTTAACTACGAGCAGTACTTC CAGQRELNYEQYF TRBJ2-7 . 13 few TRBV10-3
TGCAGTGCTAGAGGGGCGGTACGGGATGAGCAGTTCTTC CSARGAVRDEQFF TRBJ2-1 . 13 . TRBV20-1
TGCAGTGCCAATCAGCGGGAGTCCGGCTACGAGCAGTACTTC CSANQRESGYEQYF TRBJ2-7 TRBD2 14 . TRBV20-1
TGTGCCAGCAGCCTAGGGTGGGGGCTCTATGGCTACACCTTC CASSLGWGLYGYTF TRBJ1-2 . 14 many TRBV6-5
TGCGCCAGCAGCCAAGATCAGACTAGCGGTAAAGAGACCCAGTACTTC CASSQDQTSGKETQYF TRBJ2-5 TRBD2 16 few TRBV4-1
TGCAGTGCAAGAACGGGAGTGGAAGATACGCAGTATTTT CSARTGVEDTQYF TRBJ2-3 . 13 few TRBV20-1
TGCGCCAGCAGCTTAACCGGGACAGGGAGACAAGTCAACGAGCAGTACTTC CASSLTGTGRQVNEQYF TRBJ2-7 TRBD1 17 . TRBV5-1
TGTGCCAGCAGGCAGACAGCTACTGAAGCTTTCTTT CASRQTATEAFF TRBJ1-1 . 12 few TRBV6-5
TGCAGTGCTAGGAGGGCTTATAGCAATCAGCCCCAGCATTTT CSARRAYSNQPQHF TRBJ1-5 . 14 . TRBV20-1
TGTGCCAGCAGCGCTAGAGCGGGAGGGCCATTTGAGCAGTTCTTC CASSARAGGPFEQFF TRBJ2-1 TRBD2 15 few TRBV9